This T cell receptor beta chain was recorded in a study of T-cell reconstitution after alpha-beta-depleted transplantation in children. Study findings and constraints: Among T cells one year after transplant, newly produced cells accounted for most counts and diversity. Reported findings indicate that, about two months after transplant, alpha-beta T cells came from several hundred expanded clones, which were derived from non-depleted graft cells. Surviving thymic progenitors and recipient T cells were the source of high TCRbeta diversity at day 60 in some patients.

Unique molecular identifiers were used in preparing the TCRbeta library. A single record per CDR3 protein comes from TCRdb applying MiXCR to the PCR reads. This sample has 200,000 to 250,000 distinct CDR3 sequences, with more than 20% found just once. This clonotype was seen a few times. Its specificity is unknown. Germline assignment: CDR1 LGHNA and CDR2 YSLEER. This CDR3 spans 15 amino acids. The ends lost 1 base at V and 3 bases at J; junction bases unmatched: 4. This TCR was sampled from a female patient aged 2-9 years who had a stem cell transplant for congenital amegakaryocytic thrombocytopenia, so the T cells may come from the graft donor. The sequences come from PBMCs, mostly from graft donor cells, collected 360 days after TCRalphabeta/CD19-depleted stem cell transplant. The V call is TRBV4-3, the J call TRBJ2-3; 7 positions agree with TRBD2. CDR3 nucleotide sequence: TGCGCCAGCAGCCAAGCGGCTAGCGGAACAGATACGCAGTATTTT. It specifies CASSQAASGTDTQYF.